These 12 T cell receptor beta chains share one sample of origin, sequenced in a study of molecular identifiers for immune sequencing clone quantification. MiXCR, run by TCRdb on the PCR reads, gives a single entry per CDR3 protein. The table shows some 88,000 distinct CDR3 sequences, with around 20% occurring only once. Sample: naive CD8+ T cells from blood, with Jurkat cell RNA spiked in. Subset here: FACS-sorted CD8+CD4-CCR7+CD45RA+ naive T cells. The origin of the receptors is a human donor in good health. Some libraries in this study had Jurkat cell RNA spiked in.

This clonotype was seen at least ten times. The chain uses TRBV6-5 and TRBJ1-5, with 9 bases fitting TRBD1. Unmatched junction bases numbered 10, after V lost 5 bases and J lost 5 bases. CDR1 MNHEY and CDR2 SVGAGI come from the germline V gene. This CDR3 is 16 amino acids long. CDR3 sequence (DNA): TGTGCCAGCAGTGCTAGCCGGGACAGGGACGATCAGCCCCAGCATTTT. It is translated as CASSASRDRDDQPQHF.

This clonotype was picked up many times. The chain uses TRBV7-2 and TRBJ2-3; no clear D. Trimming removed 1 base at V and 2 bases at J, with 10 bases between. Germline V gene lookup returns CDR1 SGHTA and CDR2 FQGNSA. The CDR3 loop spans 15 amino acids. Here the CDR3 DNA reads TGTGCCAGCAGCTTAGAATCTGTTCCCACAGATACGCAGTATTTT. Amino acids: CASSLESVPTDTQYF.

This chain connects TRBV7-6 to TRBJ2-1; D may be TRBD2 (5 bases). Trimming removed 2 bases from V and 1 base from J, with 9 bases in between. The CDR3 runs to 15 residues. Germline CDR1 reads SGHVS; CDR2 reads FNYEAQ. CDR3 bases: TGTGCCAGCAGCTTAACACGGGGTTCCTACAATGAGCAGTTCTTC. It encodes CASSLTRGSYNEQFF.

Comments on this clonotype: A much larger clone sits a single nucleotide away, making a read error possible. The J gene is TRBJ2-2, the V gene TRBV4-3; 7 nucleotides agree with TRBD1. The J segment lost 5 bases and the V segment lost 6 bases, leaving 18 bases of the junction unmatched. Germline assignment: CDR1 LGHNA and CDR2 YSLEER. The CDR3 is made up of 18 amino acids. CDR3 amino acids: CASRIGTEGGGETGELFF. The DNA of the CDR3 is TGCGCCAGCAGAATTGGGACAGAGGGCGGCGGAGAAACCGGGGAGCTGTTTTTT.

The chain carries TRBV4-1 and TRBJ1-3; D is possibly TRBD1 (6 bases). The germline V and J ends were trimmed by 0 bases and 9 bases, with 15 bases remaining between them. This CDR3 region has 15 residues. Per the germline V gene, CDR1 is MGHRA and CDR2 is YSYEKL. Here the CDR3 reads CASSQDGQTRATIYF. The DNA for the CDR3 is TGCGCCAGCAGCCAAGATGGACAGACCCGGGCCACCATATATTTT.

This clonotype showed up many times. CDR3 sequence (DNA): TGTGCCAGTAGTATAAGCGGGAGGTTGATGGATACGCAGTATTTT. This codes for CASSISGRLMDTQYF. The genes are TRBV19 and TRBJ2-3; 9 nucleotides align to TRBD2. The CDR3 is 15 amino acids. J lost 6 bases, V lost 2 bases, and 6 bases had no gene match. Germline CDR1 reads LNHDA; CDR2 reads SQIVND (reference sequence).

In this sample, this clonotype turned up many times. This sequence joins TRBV4-1 and TRBJ2-7; D is perhaps TRBD1 (5 bases). The V and J ends lost 0 bases and 3 bases respectively, with 12 bases between them. The CDR3 has 15 residues. The germline V gene has CDR1 MGHRA and CDR2 YSYEKL. CDR3 protein: CASSQERWQGYEQYF. In DNA form, the CDR3 reads TGCGCCAGCAGCCAAGAAAGGTGGCAGGGCTACGAGCAGTACTTC.

This clonotype was recorded once. The chain joins TRBV11-2 to TRBJ2-7; D is perhaps TRBD1 (5 bases). CDR3 length: 14 residues. CDR1 is SGHAT and CDR2 is FQNNGV in the germline V gene. Deletions cut 5 bases from V and 2 bases from J, with 13 bases between. The CDR3 DNA follows: TGTGCCAGCAGCCCACCCGACAGAACCTACGAGCAGTACTTC. It encodes CASSPPDRTYEQYF.

This clonotype came up many times. This chain links TRBV20-1 with TRBJ2-3, with 11 bases that match TRBD2. This CDR3 has 16 residues. V gave up 6 bases and J gave up 2 bases; unmatched junction bases: 10. Germline loops: CDR1 DFQATT, CDR2 SNEGSKA (reference sequence). In DNA form, the CDR3 reads TGCAGTGCCTATTCGACTAGCGGGAATATCACAGATACGCAGTATTTT. Its translation is CSAYSTSGNITDTQYF.

This clonotype was picked up many times. The V and J genes are TRBV27 and TRBJ2-7; perhaps TRBD1 as D (5 bases). The CDR3 contains 15 residues. Trimming stripped 2 bases from V and 3 bases from J, with 14 bases between. Per germline, CDR1 MNHEY and CDR2 SMNVEV (reference sequence). Here the CDR3 reads CASSLRRGWLYEQYF. Written as DNA, the CDR3 is TGTGCCAGCAGTTTAAGAAGGGGATGGCTCTACGAGCAGTACTTC.

There are a few counts of this clonotype. A read error may explain this, as a much larger clone is one base away. The rearrangement links TRBV5-1 to TRBJ2-5; D is possibly TRBD1 (5 bases). This CDR3 spans 15 amino acids. The germline V gene has CDR1 SGHRS and CDR2 YFSETQ. The CDR3 bases are TGCGCCAGCAGCTTGGCCGTGACAGTACAAGGGACCCAGTACTTC. It specifies CASSLAVTVQGTQYF.

This clonotype was counted ten times or more. The gene calls are TRBV7-9 and TRBJ2-2; tentatively, D is TRBD1 (6 bases). With 2 bases removed from V and 2 bases from J, the gap between germline ends came to 18 bases. Germline V CDR1 and CDR2: SEHNR, FQNEAQ (reference sequence). CDR3 length equals 18 residues. CDR3 nucleotide sequence: TGTGCCAGCAGCTTACTGGGGGCTAACCCCGTCAACACCGGGGAGCTGTTTTTT. Protein: CASSLLGANPVNTGELFF.